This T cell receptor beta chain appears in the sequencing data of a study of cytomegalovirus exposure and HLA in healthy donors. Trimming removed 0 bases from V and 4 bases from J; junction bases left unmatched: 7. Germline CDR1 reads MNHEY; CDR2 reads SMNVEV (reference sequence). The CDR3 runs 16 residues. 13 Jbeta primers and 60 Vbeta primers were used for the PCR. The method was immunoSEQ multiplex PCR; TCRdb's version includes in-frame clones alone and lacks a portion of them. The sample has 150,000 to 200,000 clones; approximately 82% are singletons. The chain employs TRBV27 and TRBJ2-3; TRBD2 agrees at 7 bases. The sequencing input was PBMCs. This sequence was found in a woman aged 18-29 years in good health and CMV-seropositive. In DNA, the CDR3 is TGTGCCAGCAGTTTATCCCGGGGGGTAGGGGCAGATACGCAGTATTTT. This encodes CASSLSRGVGADTQYF.